Following are 2 T cell receptor beta chains from one sample sequenced in a study of tumor-infiltrating lymphocytes in primary liver carcinoma. Using a constant-region primer together with ProtoScript II reverse transcriptase, TCR beta cDNA was made from about 490 ng of total RNA. For TCR beta, libraries were produced by three nested multiplex PCR rounds using slightly modified ARM-PCR. The first two PCR rounds used TRBV1-TRBV30 primers with a Cbeta primer, approximately 10 cycles each. TCRdb ran MiXCR on the multiplex PCR reads and lists one entry per CDR3 protein. The sample lists about 120,000 distinct CDR3 sequences; around 70% were seen once. Without any cell sorting, roughly 18-31 mg of bulk tissue yielded co-extracted RNA and DNA. The source material was tumor-adjacent normal liver tissue. The receptors come from a woman aged 55 to 70 with primary liver carcinoma and hepatitis B virus infection.

The CDR3 reads CASSLARDRFLSTDTQYF. The CDR3 nucleotides are TGTGCCAGCAGTTTAGCCCGGGACAGGTTCTTAAGCACAGATACGCAGTATTTT. The J gene is TRBJ2-3, the V gene TRBV28; TRBD1 agrees at 8 bases. The CDR3 sequence is 18 residues long. Germline-derived CDR1 and CDR2 are MDHEN and SYDVKM. The ends lost 2 bases at V and 0 bases at J; junction bases unmatched: 10.

J is TRBJ2-3 and V is TRBV20-1; unclear D gene. The CDR3 covers 12 residues. Per germline, CDR1 DFQATT and CDR2 SNEGSKA (reference sequence). The ends were cut back, 7 bases at V and 4 bases at J, with 12 bases in the middle. The CDR3: CSGGPTPDTQYF. CDR3 bases: TGCAGTGGTGGGCCTACCCCAGATACGCAGTATTTT.